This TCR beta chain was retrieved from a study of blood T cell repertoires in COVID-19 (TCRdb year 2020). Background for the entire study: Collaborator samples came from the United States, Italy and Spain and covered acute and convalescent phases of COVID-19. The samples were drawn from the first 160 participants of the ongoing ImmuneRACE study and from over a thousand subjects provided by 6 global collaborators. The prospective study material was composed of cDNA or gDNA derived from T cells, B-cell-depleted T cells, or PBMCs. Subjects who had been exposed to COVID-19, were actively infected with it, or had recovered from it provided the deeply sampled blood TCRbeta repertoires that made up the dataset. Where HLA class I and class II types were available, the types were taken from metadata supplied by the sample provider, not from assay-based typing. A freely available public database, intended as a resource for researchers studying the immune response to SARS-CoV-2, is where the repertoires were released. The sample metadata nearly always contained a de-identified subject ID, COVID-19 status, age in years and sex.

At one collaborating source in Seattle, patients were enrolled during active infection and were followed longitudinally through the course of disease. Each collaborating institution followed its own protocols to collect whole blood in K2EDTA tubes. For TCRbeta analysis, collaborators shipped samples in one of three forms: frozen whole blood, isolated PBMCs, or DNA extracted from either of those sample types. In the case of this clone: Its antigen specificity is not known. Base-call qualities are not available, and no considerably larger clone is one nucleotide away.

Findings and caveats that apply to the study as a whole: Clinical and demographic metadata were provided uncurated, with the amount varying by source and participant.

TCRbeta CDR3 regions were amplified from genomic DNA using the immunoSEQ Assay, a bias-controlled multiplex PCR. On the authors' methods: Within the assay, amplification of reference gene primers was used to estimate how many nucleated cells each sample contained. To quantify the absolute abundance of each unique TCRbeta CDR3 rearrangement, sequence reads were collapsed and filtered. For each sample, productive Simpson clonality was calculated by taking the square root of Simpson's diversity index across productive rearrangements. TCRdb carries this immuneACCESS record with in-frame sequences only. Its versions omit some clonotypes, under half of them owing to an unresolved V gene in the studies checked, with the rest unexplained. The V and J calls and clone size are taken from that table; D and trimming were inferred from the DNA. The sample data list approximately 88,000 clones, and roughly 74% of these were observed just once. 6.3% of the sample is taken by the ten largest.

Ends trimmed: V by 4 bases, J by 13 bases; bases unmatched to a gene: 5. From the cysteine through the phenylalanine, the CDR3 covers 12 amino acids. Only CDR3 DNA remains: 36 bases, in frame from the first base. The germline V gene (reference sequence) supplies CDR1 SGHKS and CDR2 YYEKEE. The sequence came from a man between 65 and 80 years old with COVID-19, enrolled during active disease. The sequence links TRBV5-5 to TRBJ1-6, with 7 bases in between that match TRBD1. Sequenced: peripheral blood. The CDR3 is CASSPGQAPLHF. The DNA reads TGTGCCAGCAGCCCCGGACAGGCGCCCCTCCACTTT.